One sample yielded the 18 T cell receptor beta chains listed below, sequenced in a study of blood T cell repertoires in COVID-19. Profiling relied on immunoSEQ multiplex PCR, and the TCRdb table lists in-frame clones only, not all of them. Among tens of thousands of clones listed, more than 85% were seen once. Sequenced material: peripheral blood. The receptor set was obtained from a human donor in a cohort sampled during active COVID-19.

This clone was counted once. The gene calls are TRBV9 and TRBJ1-2; D unclear. The length of the CDR3 is 13 residues. With 3 bases removed from V and 4 bases from J, the gap between germline ends came to 10 bases. Per the germline V gene, CDR1 is SGDLS and CDR2 is YYNGEE. The CDR3 bases are TGTGCCAGCAGCGCCCCAGGACTCTATGGCTACACCTTC. Amino acid sequence: CASSAPGLYGYTF.

Turning to this clone: An end of the junction does not agree with germline; a read error may underlie this. The chain combines TRBV7-2 with TRBJ2-4; possibly TRBD1 for D (6 bases). There are 11 residues in the CDR3. CDR1 is SGHTA, CDR2 FQGNSA, per germline. CDR3 DNA: TGTGCCAGCAGCTTAGCGGGACACCCCCACTTC. Its protein is CASSLAGHPHF.

This chain uses TRBV5-5 with TRBJ2-7, with 10 bases aligning to TRBD1. The CDR3 length is 16 residues. V was clipped by 0 bases and J by 3 bases; unmatched bases: 6. Germline-derived CDR1 and CDR2 are SGHKS and YYEKEE (reference sequence). The CDR3 protein is CASSLARQGAIYEQYF. The CDR3, as DNA: TGTGCCAGCAGCTTGGCCAGACAGGGGGCGATCTACGAGCAGTACTTC.

This clone showed up just once. This rearrangement joins TRBV15 to TRBJ2-3; D ambiguous. Trimming pared 0 bases from V and 4 bases from J, leaving 5 bases between. In germline, CDR1 is LNHNV, CDR2 YYDKDF (reference sequence). The CDR3 is made up of 13 amino acids. In nucleotides, the CDR3 is TGTGCCACCAGCAGAGATCCGTCAGATACGCAGTATTTT. Protein: CATSRDPSDTQYF.

The rearrangement joins TRBV6-1 to TRBJ1-1; TRBD1 matches 7 bases. CDR1 and CDR2 from the germline V gene are MNHNS and SASEGT. The J segment lost 2 bases and the V segment lost 3 bases, leaving 6 bases of the junction unmatched. The CDR3 covers 15 residues. CDR3 residues: CASSDYPGGNTEAFF. The DNA of the CDR3 is TGTGCCAGCAGTGATTACCCAGGGGGAAACACTGAAGCTTTCTTT.

This clone has only one observation. The V and J genes are TRBV7-9 and TRBJ2-7; 7 bases agree with TRBD1. Germline CDR1 and CDR2: SEHNR and FQNEAQ (reference sequence). V lost 7 bases and J lost 0; bases outside the gene matches: 6. CDR3 length: 14 amino acids. CDR3 DNA sequence: TGTGCCAGCATCAAGACAGGGAGCTCCTACGAGCAGTACTTC. It encodes CASIKTGSSYEQYF.

The V call is TRBV6-5, the J call TRBJ2-7, with D possibly matching TRBD2 (6 bases). V shed 8 bases and J shed 4 bases, with 15 bases lying between them. Germline V gene sequence: CDR1 MNHEY, CDR2 SVGAGI. This CDR3 region has 13 residues. CDR3 region: CASGGLGTYEQYF. DNA for the CDR3: TGTGCCAGCGGGGGGTTGGGAACTTACGAGCAGTACTTC.

The V gene is TRBV30, the J gene TRBJ2-5; 9 positions agree with TRBD1. CDR3 length equals 14 residues. Germline values: CDR1 GTSNPN, CDR2 SVGIG (reference sequence). V dropped 2 bases and J dropped 1; count of bases not matched to a gene: 2. The DNA for the CDR3 is TGTGCCTGGAGTAGGACAGGGGTCCAAGAGACCCAGTACTTC. Translating gives CAWSRTGVQETQYF.

The CDR3 is CASSVRVGGAEQFF. Here the CDR3 DNA reads TGTGCCAGCAGCGTACGTGTGGGGGGAGCTGAGCAGTTCTTC. The V call is TRBV9, the J call TRBJ2-1; possible D gene TRBD2, 6 bases. Germline V gene sequence: CDR1 SGDLS, CDR2 YYNGEE. Trimming cost V 1 base and J 9 bases, with 14 bases left between them. This CDR3 comprises 14 residues.

CDR3 in DNA: TGTGCCAGCAGCCAGCGGACAGGTTACGAGCAGTACGTC. Its translation: CASSQRTGYEQYV. This rearrangement joins TRBV11-2 to TRBJ2-7; TRBD1 agrees at 7 bases. The V segment lost 5 bases and the J segment 4 bases; nucleotides outside the gene matches: 5. The CDR3 runs to 13 residues. CDR1 is SGHAT and CDR2 is FQNNGV in the germline V gene.

This rearrangement joins TRBV29-1 to TRBJ2-3, with D tentatively TRBD1 (5 bases). Germline CDR1 is SQVTM and CDR2 is ANQGSEA. The V and J ends lost 4 bases and 2 bases respectively, with 16 bases between them. The CDR3 consists of 15 residues. The CDR3 coding sequence is TGCAGCGTTGTACGGAGCAGGGTTGACACAGATACGCAGTATTTT. Protein: CSVVRSRVDTDTQYF.

V gene TRBV19 combines with J gene TRBJ2-3; 8 bases match TRBD1. The CDR3 totals 18 residues. J lost 6 bases, V lost 6 bases, and 20 bases had no gene match. In germline, CDR1 is LNHDA, CDR2 SQIVND (reference sequence). CDR3 sequence: CASSPSWTGMGLDDTQYF. CDR3 bases: TGTGCCAGTAGCCCCTCCTGGACAGGGATGGGACTGGACGATACGCAGTATTTT.

The chain couples TRBV6-5 to TRBJ1-1, with D unclear. The CDR3 spans 13 residues. Per germline, CDR1 MNHEY and CDR2 SVGAGI. Trimming shortened V by 2 bases and J by 1 base, and 5 bases separated the two germline ends. The CDR3 bases are TGTGCCAGCAGTTACCAGGAGAACACTGAAGCTTTCTTT. This gives the protein CASSYQENTEAFF.

The chain combines TRBV12-5 with TRBJ1-5; D not certain. Per germline, CDR1 LGHNT and CDR2 FRNRAP. V was trimmed by 5 bases and J by 5 bases, leaving 16 bases between them. This CDR3 has 15 amino acids. The CDR3: CASGITGYNDQPQHF. CDR3 nucleotide sequence: TGTGCTAGTGGTATAACGGGGTACAACGATCAGCCCCAGCATTTT.

The V and J genes are TRBV7-2 and TRBJ2-1, with 7 bases matching TRBD2. V lost 5 bases to trimming and J lost 1 base; unmatched junction nucleotides: 5. The CDR3 length is 15 residues. CDR1 and CDR2 from the germline V gene are SGHTA and FQGNSA. DNA for the CDR3: TGTGCCAGCAGCGCGGGCGGGGGATCCTACAATGAGCAGTTCTTC. This gives the protein CASSAGGGSYNEQFF. Variable domain in full (rest from reference TRBV7-2 and TRBJ2-1): GAGVSQSPSNKVTEKGKDVELRCDPISGHTALYWYRQSLGQGLEFLIYFQGNSAPDKSGLPSDRFSAERTGGSVSTLTIQRTQQEDSAVYLCASSAGGGSYNEQFFGPGTRLTVL.

This chain uses TRBV7-9 with TRBJ2-4; a weak D match, TRBD1 (5 bases). Germline CDR1 is SEHNR and CDR2 is FQNEAQ (reference sequence). This CDR3 has 13 amino acids. The ends were cut back, 4 bases at V and 5 bases at J, with 9 bases in the middle. In DNA, the CDR3 is TGTGCCAGCAGCTCAGGGTCCGAAAACATTCAGTACTTC. Translated, it gives CASSSGSENIQYF.

The chain carries TRBV9 and TRBJ2-3; 9 bases match TRBD1. This CDR3 has 17 residues. V gave up 4 bases and J gave up 5 bases; unmatched junction bases: 14. Per the germline V gene, CDR1 is SGDLS and CDR2 is YYNGEE. CDR3 coding DNA: TGTGCCAGCAGCATAAAACCGGGACAGGGAGAGGGAGATACGCAGTATTTT. This sequence encodes CASSIKPGQGEGDTQYF.

This chain connects TRBV18 to TRBJ2-3, with D perhaps matching TRBD2 (6 bases). This CDR3 has 14 residues. The germline V and J ends were trimmed by 2 bases and 3 bases, with 9 bases remaining between them. Per germline, CDR1 KGHSH and CDR2 LQKENI. The CDR3 region is CASSPSGVTDTQYF. As DNA, the CDR3 is TGTGCCAGCTCACCATCGGGGGTAACAGATACGCAGTATTTT.